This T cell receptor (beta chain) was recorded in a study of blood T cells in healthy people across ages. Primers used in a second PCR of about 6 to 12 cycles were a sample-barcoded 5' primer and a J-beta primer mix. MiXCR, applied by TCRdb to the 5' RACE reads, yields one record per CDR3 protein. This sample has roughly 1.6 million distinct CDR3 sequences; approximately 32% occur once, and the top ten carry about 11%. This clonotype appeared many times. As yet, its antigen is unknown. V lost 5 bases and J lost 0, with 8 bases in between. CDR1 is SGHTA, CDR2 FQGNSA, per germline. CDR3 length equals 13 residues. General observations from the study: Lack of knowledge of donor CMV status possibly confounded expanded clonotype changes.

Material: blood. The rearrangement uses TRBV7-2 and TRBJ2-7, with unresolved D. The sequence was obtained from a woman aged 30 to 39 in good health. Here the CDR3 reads CASSSRASYEQYF. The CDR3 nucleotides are TGTGCCAGCAGCAGCCGGGCCTCCTACGAGCAGTACTTC.